These 6 T cell receptor beta chains were all obtained from the same sample, sequenced in a study of blood T cell repertoires in COVID-19. TCRdb keeps only in-frame clones here, not all; method: immunoSEQ multiplex PCR. The sample has about 300,000 clones, just over 85% seen once. The specimen was PBMCs or T cells enriched from blood (not recorded which). The receptors were sampled from a young woman who had recovered from COVID-19.

The chain links TRBV19 to TRBJ1-2; the match to TRBD1 covers 7 bases. V gave up 8 bases and J gave up 2 bases; unmatched junction bases: 8. This CDR3 spans 14 amino acids. Germline V lookup: CDR1 LNHDA, CDR2 SQIVND (reference sequence). The CDR3 nucleotides are TGTGCCAGTTCCCGCGTGACAGGGAACTATGGCTACACCTTC. Its protein is CASSRVTGNYGYTF.

The chain combines TRBV6-5 with TRBJ1-2; possibly TRBD1 for D (5 bases). From germline, CDR1 is MNHEY and CDR2 SVGAGI. The length of the CDR3 is 14 residues. V lost 0 bases to trimming and J lost 10 bases, with 15 bases between them. CDR3 protein: CASSYSPGTSYYTF. The CDR3 bases are TGTGCCAGCAGTTACTCCCCCGGGACTTCGTACTACACCTTC.

This clone was detected once. The chain recombines TRBV19 with TRBJ1-3; the match to TRBD1 covers 7 bases. V lost 8 bases and J lost 0; bases outside the gene matches: 4. Germline CDR1 and CDR2: LNHDA and SQIVND (reference sequence). This CDR3 is built from 14 residues. The DNA of the CDR3 is TGTGCCAGTGGACAGGCCATCTCTGGAAACACCATATATTTT. It specifies CASGQAISGNTIYF.

V gene TRBV29-1 combines with J gene TRBJ2-7; 8 bases are a match to TRBD1. V gave up 5 bases and J gave up 2 bases; unmatched junction bases: 14. The CDR3 is 16 residues long. CDR1 is SQVTM and CDR2 is ANQGSEA in the germline V gene. The CDR3 region has the DNA TGCAGCGTTAAAGGTAGGGCGGGGACAGGTCCCTACGAGCAGTACTTC. This gives the protein CSVKGRAGTGPYEQYF.

The table lists this clone with a few counts. The chain joins TRBV5-1 to TRBJ2-2; D ambiguous. From germline, CDR1 is SGHRS and CDR2 YFSETQ. With 3 bases removed from V and 1 base from J, the gap between germline ends came to 4 bases. The CDR3 extends over 13 amino acids. The CDR3 DNA reads TGCGCCAGCAGCTCCCTGAACACCGGGGAGCTGTTTTTT. This gives the protein CASSSLNTGELFF.

This clone was counted between two and nine times. The rearrangement uses TRBV5-1 and TRBJ2-4, with 7 bases fitting TRBD2. The CDR3 contains 16 residues. The V and J ends lost 0 bases and 0 bases, in that order; junction bases with no gene match: 3. The V gene's germline CDR1 is SGHRS and CDR2 YFSETQ. This CDR3 is CASSLAASGAKNIQYF. CDR3 coding DNA: TGCGCCAGCAGCTTGGCGGCTAGCGGAGCCAAAAACATTCAGTACTTC.